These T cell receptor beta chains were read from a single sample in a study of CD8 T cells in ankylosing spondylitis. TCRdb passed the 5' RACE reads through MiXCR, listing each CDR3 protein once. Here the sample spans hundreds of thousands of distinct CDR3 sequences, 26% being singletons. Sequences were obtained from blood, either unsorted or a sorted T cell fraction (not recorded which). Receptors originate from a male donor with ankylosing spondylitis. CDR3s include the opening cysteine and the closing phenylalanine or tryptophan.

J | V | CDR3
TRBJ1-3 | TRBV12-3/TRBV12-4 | CASSFRADSGNTIYF
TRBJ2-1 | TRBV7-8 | CASSLGPGTGVNEQFF
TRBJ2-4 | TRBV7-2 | CASSLGTIRNIQYF
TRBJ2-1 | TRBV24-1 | CATRAGGRDEQFF
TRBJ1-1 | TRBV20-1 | CSAGTGGDTAFF
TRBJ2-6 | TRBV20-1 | CSARDPATGANVLTF
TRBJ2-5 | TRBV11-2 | CASSLDGTGQETQYF
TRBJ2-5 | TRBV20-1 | CSASVGRRETQYF
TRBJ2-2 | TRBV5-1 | CASSLWQGYNTGELFF
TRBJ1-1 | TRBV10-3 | CAISSTENTEAFF
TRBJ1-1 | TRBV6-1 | CASGGKDLNTEAFF
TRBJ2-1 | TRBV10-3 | CAISGTSSAVDEQFF
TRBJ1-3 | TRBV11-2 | CASSFGQSSGNTIYF
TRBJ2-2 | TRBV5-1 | CASSWTGSNTRELFF
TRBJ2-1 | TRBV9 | CASSVQLAGYNEQFF
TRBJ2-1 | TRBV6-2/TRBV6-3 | CASSYLEVSYNEQFF
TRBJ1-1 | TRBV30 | CAWSVLRVGAFF
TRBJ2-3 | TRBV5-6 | CASSWGTIPSTDTQYF